A single sample is the source of the 25 T cell receptor beta chains below, sequenced in a study of shared clonotypes between healthy human individuals. Assay: immunoSEQ multiplex PCR; the TCRdb copy retains only in-frame clones and omits some. The sample records 1 million to 1.2 million clones, 70% to 85% being singletons. Sequenced material: memory CD4+ T cells from PBMCs. Subset in this sample: CD45RA-negative fraction. All receptors come from a man younger than 35 in good health. Some clones in this sample may be carry-over from other donors' samples.

The chain carries TRBV4-2 and TRBJ2-7; D unclear. This CDR3 has 11 amino acids. Germline V lookup: CDR1 LGHNA, CDR2 YNFKEQ. Trimming took 5 bases from V and 6 from J, leaving 8 bases between them. The CDR3 DNA sequence: TGTGCCAGCAGCTTGGGTCCCGAGCAGTACTTC. Protein: CASSLGPEQYF.

The DNA of the CDR3 is TGTGCCAGCAACGTACGGGACTCTCCAGCAGCTTTCTTT. The encoded protein is CASNVRDSPAAFF. The chain recombines TRBV5-4 with TRBJ1-1, with D possibly being TRBD1 (5 bases). This CDR3 spans 13 amino acids. V dropped 6 bases and J dropped 10 bases, with 19 bases sitting between them. CDR1 is SGHNT, CDR2 YYREEE, per germline (reference sequence).

The chain recombines TRBV6-6 with TRBJ1-1; TRBD1 matches 9 bases. From germline, CDR1 is MNHNY and CDR2 SVGAGI (reference sequence). With 10 bases clipped from V and 1 base from J, the junction kept 7 bases outside the gene matches. The CDR3 covers 14 residues. The CDR3: CATRRGQGNTEAFF. DNA of the CDR3: TGTGCCACCCGACGGGGACAGGGGAACACTGAAGCTTTCTTT.

A note on this clone: The sample carries other DNA sequences with the same CDR3. The chain combines TRBV18 with TRBJ2-3; 11 nucleotides match TRBD2. V trimming: 2 bases; J trimming: 2 bases; junction bases outside the gene matches: 3. Germline V gene sequence: CDR1 KGHSH, CDR2 LQKENI. The CDR3 has 16 residues. CDR3 nucleotides: TGTGCCAGCTCACCAGGACTAGCGGGCACCACAGATACGCAGTATTTT. Its translation: CASSPGLAGTTDTQYF.

This clone was detected a few times. The chain couples TRBV11-2 to TRBJ2-1; tentatively, D is TRBD2 (6 bases). Deletions cut 6 bases from V and 6 bases from J, with 18 bases between. The CDR3 spans 15 residues. In germline, CDR1 is SGHAT, CDR2 FQNNGV. The CDR3 nucleotides are TGTGCCAGCAGAAACCACCGGGAGAACGCCAATGAGCAGTTCTTC. Translating gives CASRNHRENANEQFF.

To note about this clone: The same CDR3 can be traced to other DNA sequences in this sample. The chain recombines TRBV5-1 with TRBJ2-5; 9 nucleotides align to TRBD2. Germline V gene lookup returns CDR1 SGHRS and CDR2 YFSETQ. The CDR3 covers 14 residues. V lost 4 bases, J lost 1 base, and 2 bases stayed unmatched. CDR3: CASSLTSGQETQYF. CDR3 sequence (DNA): TGCGCCAGCAGCCTGACTAGCGGCCAAGAGACCCAGTACTTC.

This clone was seen at least ten times. This chain links TRBV7-2 with TRBJ1-1, with TRBD1 as a possible D gene (5 bases). CDR3 length equals 16 residues. V was cut by 2 bases and J by 1 base, with 14 bases left in between. Looked up from germline, CDR1 is SGHTA and CDR2 is FQGNSA. CDR3 sequence (DNA): TGTGCCAGCAGCTTACTTGGAGGGGCAAAGAACACTGAAGCTTTCTTT. It encodes CASSLLGGAKNTEAFF.

The chain employs TRBV9 and TRBJ2-1; D may be TRBD1 (5 bases). CDR1 is SGDLS, CDR2 YYNGEE, per germline. With 2 bases removed from V and 7 bases from J, the gap between germline ends came to 13 bases. This CDR3 is 14 amino acids long. The DNA of the CDR3 is TGTGCCAGCAGCGTCAGGGCCCTCGGGAATGAGCAGTTCTTC. Its protein is CASSVRALGNEQFF. Full variable domain (rest looked up from reference TRBV9 and TRBJ2-1): DSGVTQTPKHLITATGQRVTLRCSPRSGDLSVYWYQQSLDQGLQFLIQYYNGEERAKGNILERFSAQQFPDLHSELNLSSLELGDSALYFCASSVRALGNEQFFGPGTRLTVL.

Comments on this clone: In the same sample, other DNA sequences code for this CDR3. The rearrangement uses TRBV14 and TRBJ2-7, with unresolved D. This CDR3 contains 12 residues. Germline V gene data show CDR1 as SGHDN and CDR2 as FVKESK. Between the trimmed V and J ends, which lost 4 bases and 3 bases, there was a span of 7 bases. The CDR3: CASSRTDYEQYF. The CDR3 DNA reads TGTGCCAGCAGCCGCACTGACTACGAGCAGTACTTC.

This rearrangement joins TRBV5-6 to TRBJ2-2; 7 nucleotides line up with TRBD2. V dropped 4 bases and J dropped 4; count of bases not matched to a gene: 10. The germline V gene has CDR1 SGHDT and CDR2 YYEEEE. The CDR3 runs to 16 residues. The CDR3 bases are TGTGCCAGCAGCCACCGGGGAGGGCCGCCCACCGGGGAGCTGTTTTTT. Amino acid sequence: CASSHRGGPPTGELFF.

CDR3 nucleotide sequence: TGTGCCAGCAGTGCTAGCGGCCTCTACAATGAGCAGTTCTTC. Encoded protein: CASSASGLYNEQFF. This chain uses TRBV2 with TRBJ2-1; 7 bases fit TRBD2. With 4 bases clipped from V and 3 bases from J, the junction kept 3 bases outside the gene matches. Germline loops: CDR1 SNHLY, CDR2 FYNNEI. This CDR3 comprises 14 residues.

V gene TRBV11-2 combines with J gene TRBJ2-7; perhaps TRBD1 as D (7 bases). V was pared by 5 bases and J by 3 bases, with 14 bases between. Looked up from germline, CDR1 is SGHAT and CDR2 is FQNNGV. CDR3 length: 14 amino acids. The CDR3 here is CASSPRQGLYEQYF. In DNA form, the CDR3 reads TGTGCCAGCAGCCCCAGACAGGGACTCTACGAGCAGTACTTC.

The chain links TRBV11-2 to TRBJ2-7; D may be TRBD2 (5 bases). This CDR3 is 12 amino acids long. CDR1 and CDR2 from the germline V gene are SGHAT and FQNNGV. The ends were cut back, 4 bases at V and 6 bases at J, with 10 bases in the middle. CDR3 DNA: TGTGCCAGCAGCTCGGGGTGGGGCGAGCAGTACTTC. This translates into CASSSGWGEQYF.

The chain carries TRBV9 and TRBJ2-2, with 16 bases identical to TRBD2. Germline V CDR1 and CDR2: SGDLS, YYNGEE. With V trimmed by 3 bases and J by 7 bases, 9 bases remained unmatched. The CDR3 consists of 18 residues. The CDR3 protein is CASSAPGLAGGTVGELFF. In DNA form, the CDR3 reads TGTGCCAGCAGCGCACCGGGACTAGCGGGAGGGACGGTCGGGGAGCTGTTTTTT.

CDR3: CASREGGQVTYGYTF. Here the CDR3 DNA reads TGTGCCAGCAGGGAAGGGGGACAGGTGACGTATGGCTACACCTTC. The V call is TRBV5-5, the J call TRBJ1-2, with 8 bases lining up with TRBD1. The length of the CDR3 is 15 residues. J gave up 5 bases and V 5 bases, and 11 bases lay outside the gene matches. Germline lookup yields CDR1 SGHKS and CDR2 YYEKEE (reference sequence).

The chain uses TRBV13 and TRBJ2-3, with TRBD2 as a possible D gene (6 bases). With 1 base removed from V and 0 bases from J, the gap between germline ends came to 23 bases. Per germline, CDR1 PRHDT and CDR2 FYEKMQ (reference sequence). The CDR3 is made up of 20 amino acids. The CDR3 sequence: CASSLEPPRFSGSSTDTQYF. Here the CDR3 DNA reads TGTGCCAGCAGCTTAGAACCCCCCCGTTTTAGCGGTTCTAGCACAGATACGCAGTATTTT.

DNA of the CDR3: TGTGCCAGCAGTTACTTGGCCGGGGATGGCTACACCTTC. This gives the protein CASSYLAGDGYTF. The V and J genes are TRBV6-5 and TRBJ1-2; D remains unclear. The CDR3 runs to 13 residues. Trimming stripped 1 base from V and 6 bases from J, with 9 bases between. The germline gives CDR1 MNHEY, CDR2 SVGAGI.

This clone was picked up a small number of times. This rearrangement joins TRBV30 to TRBJ2-2, with 7 bases matching TRBD2. Germline CDR1 reads GTSNPN; CDR2 reads SVGIG (reference sequence). Germline trimming cut 2 bases from V and 6 bases from J; bases unmatched to any gene: 15. The CDR3 covers 17 residues. The CDR3 bases are TGTGCCTGGAGTCCCGGTAGCGCGGGAGTTATACCCGGGGAGCTGTTTTTT. This translates into CAWSPGSAGVIPGELFF.

In regard to this clone: The sample carries other DNA sequences with the same CDR3. This chain joins TRBV5-1 and TRBJ2-3; D unclear. Germline V CDR1 and CDR2: SGHRS, YFSETQ. The CDR3 loop spans 14 amino acids. V lost 3 bases to trimming and J lost 3 bases, with 11 bases between them. The CDR3 sequence is CASSSGLVTDTQYF. The CDR3 bases are TGCGCCAGCAGCTCGGGTCTGGTAACAGATACGCAGTATTTT.

The rearrangement joins TRBV2 to TRBJ2-2; 10 nucleotides agree with TRBD2. This CDR3 comprises 15 residues. V lost 4 bases, J lost 7 bases, and 6 bases stayed unmatched. Germline CDR1 reads SNHLY; CDR2 reads FYNNEI. The CDR3 spells CASSVAGGGNGELFF. The CDR3 DNA reads as TGTGCCAGCAGTGTAGCGGGAGGCGGAAACGGGGAGCTGTTTTTT.

The genes are TRBV27 and TRBJ2-1; 7 bases agree with TRBD2. Germline trimming cut 4 bases from V and 6 bases from J; bases unmatched to any gene: 9. This CDR3 region has 15 residues. The germline gives CDR1 MNHEY, CDR2 SMNVEV (reference sequence). CDR3 DNA sequence: TGTGCCAGCAGTTGGGGCGGGAGAAGGGGCAATGAGCAGTTCTTC. It translates to CASSWGGRRGNEQFF.

This sequence joins TRBV10-2 and TRBJ1-5, with TRBD1 identical over 8 bases. V lost 5 bases to trimming and J lost 4 bases; unmatched junction nucleotides: 10. There are 16 residues in the CDR3. Germline CDR1 WSHSY, CDR2 SAAADI. CDR3 coding DNA: TGCGCCAGCAGTAACCTCGGACAGGGACTAAATCAGCCCCAGCATTTT. This codes for CASSNLGQGLNQPQHF.

The chain links TRBV28 to TRBJ2-7, with 8 bases aligning to TRBD2. Per the germline V gene, CDR1 is MDHEN and CDR2 is SYDVKM. Trimming removed 8 bases from V and 2 bases from J; junction bases left unmatched: 8. CDR3 length: 14 amino acids. CDR3 in DNA: TGTGCCAGCGTACCTCGGGGGGGTACCTACGAGCAGTACTTC. Amino acids: CASVPRGGTYEQYF.

The CDR3 region has the DNA TGCGCCAGCACCGGGACTAGCGGGAGTTGGACCGGGGAGCTGTTTTTT. Translating it yields CASTGTSGSWTGELFF. The chain links TRBV5-1 to TRBJ2-2, with 14 nucleotides matching TRBD2. Per germline, CDR1 SGHRS and CDR2 YFSETQ. The CDR3 sequence is 16 residues long. V was clipped by 6 bases and J by 5 bases; unmatched bases: 6.

The DNA for the CDR3 is TGCGCCAGCAGTCAATCGGGGGACATTGAGGACACTGAAGCTTTCTTT. Protein: CASSQSGDIEDTEAFF. The chain employs TRBV23-1 and TRBJ1-1; perhaps TRBD1 as D (6 bases). TRBV23-1 is an ORF for which the function is uncertain. Trimming pared 0 bases from V and 3 bases from J, leaving 14 bases between. This CDR3 is 16 amino acids long.